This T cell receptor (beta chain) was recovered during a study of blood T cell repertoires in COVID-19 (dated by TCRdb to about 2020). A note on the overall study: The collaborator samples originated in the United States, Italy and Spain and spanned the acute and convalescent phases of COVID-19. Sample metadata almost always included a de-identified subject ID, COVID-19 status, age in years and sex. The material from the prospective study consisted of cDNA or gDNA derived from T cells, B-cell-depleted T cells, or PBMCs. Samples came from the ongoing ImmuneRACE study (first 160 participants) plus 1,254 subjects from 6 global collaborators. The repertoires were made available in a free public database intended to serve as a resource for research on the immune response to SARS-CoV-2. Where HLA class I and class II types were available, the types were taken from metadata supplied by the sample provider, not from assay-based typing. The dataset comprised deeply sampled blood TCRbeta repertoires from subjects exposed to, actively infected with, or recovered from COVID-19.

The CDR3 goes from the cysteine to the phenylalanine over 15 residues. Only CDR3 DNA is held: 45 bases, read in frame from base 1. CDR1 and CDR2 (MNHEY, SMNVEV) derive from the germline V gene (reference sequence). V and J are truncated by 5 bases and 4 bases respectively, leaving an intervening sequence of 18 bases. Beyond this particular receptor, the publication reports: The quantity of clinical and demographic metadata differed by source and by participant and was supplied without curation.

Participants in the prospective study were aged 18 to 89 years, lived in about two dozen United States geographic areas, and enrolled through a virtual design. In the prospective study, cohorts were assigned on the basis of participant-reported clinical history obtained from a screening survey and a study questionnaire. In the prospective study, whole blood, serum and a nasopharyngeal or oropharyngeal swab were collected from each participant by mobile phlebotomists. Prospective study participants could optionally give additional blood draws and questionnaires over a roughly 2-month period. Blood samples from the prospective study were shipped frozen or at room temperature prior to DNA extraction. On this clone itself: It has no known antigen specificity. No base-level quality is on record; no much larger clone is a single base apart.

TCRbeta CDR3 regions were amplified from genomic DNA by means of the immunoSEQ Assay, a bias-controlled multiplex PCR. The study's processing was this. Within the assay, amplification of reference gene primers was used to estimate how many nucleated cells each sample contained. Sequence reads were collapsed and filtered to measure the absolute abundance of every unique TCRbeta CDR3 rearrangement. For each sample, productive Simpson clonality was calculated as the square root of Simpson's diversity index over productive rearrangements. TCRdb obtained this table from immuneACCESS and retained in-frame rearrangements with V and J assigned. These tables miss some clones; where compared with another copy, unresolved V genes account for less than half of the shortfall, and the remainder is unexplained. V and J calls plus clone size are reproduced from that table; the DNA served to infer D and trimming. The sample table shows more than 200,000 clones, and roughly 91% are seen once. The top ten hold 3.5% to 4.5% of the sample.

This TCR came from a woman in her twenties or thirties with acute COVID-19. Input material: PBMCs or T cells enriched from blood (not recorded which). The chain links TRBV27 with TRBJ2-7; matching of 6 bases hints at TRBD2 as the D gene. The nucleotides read TGTGCCAGCAGTCCCCTGGGGGGTGGGGGGTACGAGCAGTACTTC. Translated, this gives CASSPLGGGGYEQYF.